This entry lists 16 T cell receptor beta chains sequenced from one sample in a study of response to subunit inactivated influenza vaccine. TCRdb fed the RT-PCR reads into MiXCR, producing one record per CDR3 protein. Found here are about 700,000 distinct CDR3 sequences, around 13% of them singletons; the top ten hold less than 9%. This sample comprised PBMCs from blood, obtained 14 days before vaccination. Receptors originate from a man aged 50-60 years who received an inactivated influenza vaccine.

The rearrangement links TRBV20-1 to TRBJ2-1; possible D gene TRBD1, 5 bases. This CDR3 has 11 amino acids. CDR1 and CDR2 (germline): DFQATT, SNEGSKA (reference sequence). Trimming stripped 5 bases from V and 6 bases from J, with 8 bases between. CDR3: CSAARGNEQFF. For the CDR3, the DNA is TGCAGTGCTGCTAGGGGCAATGAGCAGTTCTTC.

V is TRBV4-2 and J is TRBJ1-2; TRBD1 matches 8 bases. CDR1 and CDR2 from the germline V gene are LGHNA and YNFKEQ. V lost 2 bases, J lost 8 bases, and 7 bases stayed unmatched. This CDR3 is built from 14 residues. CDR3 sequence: CASSQPDRGEGYTF. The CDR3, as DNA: TGTGCCAGCAGCCAACCCGACAGGGGCGAAGGCTACACCTTC.

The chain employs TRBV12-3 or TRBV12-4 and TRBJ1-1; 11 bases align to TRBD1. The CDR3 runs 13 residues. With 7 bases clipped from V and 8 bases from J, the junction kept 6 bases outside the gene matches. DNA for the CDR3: TGTGCCAGCACCAAAGGACAGGGGGCGGAAGCTTTCTTT. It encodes CASTKGQGAEAFF.

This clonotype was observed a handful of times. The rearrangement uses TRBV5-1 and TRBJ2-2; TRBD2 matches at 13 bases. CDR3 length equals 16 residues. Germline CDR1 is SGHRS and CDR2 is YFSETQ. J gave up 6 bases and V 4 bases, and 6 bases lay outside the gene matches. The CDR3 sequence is CASSRGTSGKSGELFF. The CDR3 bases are TGCGCCAGCAGCCGAGGGACTAGCGGGAAGTCCGGGGAGCTGTTTTTT.

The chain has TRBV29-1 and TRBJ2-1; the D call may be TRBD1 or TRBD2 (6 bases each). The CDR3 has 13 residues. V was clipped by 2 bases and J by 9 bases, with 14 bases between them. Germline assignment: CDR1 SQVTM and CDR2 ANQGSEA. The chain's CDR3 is CSVELVWGAEQFF. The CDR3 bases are TGCAGCGTTGAATTAGTTTGGGGGGCTGAGCAGTTCTTC.

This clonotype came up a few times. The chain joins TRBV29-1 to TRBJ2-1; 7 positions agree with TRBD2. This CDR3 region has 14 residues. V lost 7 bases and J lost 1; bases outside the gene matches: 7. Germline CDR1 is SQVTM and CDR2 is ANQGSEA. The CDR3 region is CSGEGGISYNEQFF. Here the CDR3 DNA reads TGCAGCGGGGAGGGCGGGATATCCTACAATGAGCAGTTCTTC.

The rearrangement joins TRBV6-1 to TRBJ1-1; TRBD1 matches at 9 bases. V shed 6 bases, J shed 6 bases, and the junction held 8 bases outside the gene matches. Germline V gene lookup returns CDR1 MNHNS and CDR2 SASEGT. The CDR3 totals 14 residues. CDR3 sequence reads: CASRAGTGKSEAFF. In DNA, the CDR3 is TGTGCCAGCAGGGCCGGGACAGGGAAGTCTGAAGCTTTCTTT.

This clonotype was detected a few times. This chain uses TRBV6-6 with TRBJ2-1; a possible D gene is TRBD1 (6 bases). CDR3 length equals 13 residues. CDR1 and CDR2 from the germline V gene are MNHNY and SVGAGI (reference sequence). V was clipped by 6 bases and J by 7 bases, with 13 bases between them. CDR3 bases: TGTGCCAGCAGGCTACAGGGACCTAATGAGCAGTTCTTC. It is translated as CASRLQGPNEQFF.

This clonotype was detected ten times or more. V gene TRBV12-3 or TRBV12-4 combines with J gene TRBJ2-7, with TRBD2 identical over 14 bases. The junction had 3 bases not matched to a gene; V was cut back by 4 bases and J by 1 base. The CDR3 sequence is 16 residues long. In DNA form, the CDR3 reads TGTGCCAGCAGTTCGGGACTAGCGGGAGTGTCCTACGAGCAGTACTTC. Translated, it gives CASSSGLAGVSYEQYF.

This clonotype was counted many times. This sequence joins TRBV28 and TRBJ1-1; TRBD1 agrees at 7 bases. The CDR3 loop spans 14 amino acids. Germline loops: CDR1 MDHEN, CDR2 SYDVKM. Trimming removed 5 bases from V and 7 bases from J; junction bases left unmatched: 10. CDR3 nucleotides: TGTGCCAGCAGTCCCCCCGGGACAGAAATTGAAGCTTTCTTT. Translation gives CASSPPGTEIEAFF.

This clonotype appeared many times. The CDR3 bases are TGTGCCAGCAGCATTCAGGGTTCTCAGCCCCAGCATTTT. Translation: CASSIQGSQPQHF. The chain joins TRBV7-9 to TRBJ1-5; perhaps TRBD1 as D (5 bases). CDR3 size: 13 residues. V lost 5 bases to trimming and J lost 6 bases, with 11 bases between them. Germline lookup yields CDR1 SEHNR and CDR2 FQNEAQ (reference sequence).

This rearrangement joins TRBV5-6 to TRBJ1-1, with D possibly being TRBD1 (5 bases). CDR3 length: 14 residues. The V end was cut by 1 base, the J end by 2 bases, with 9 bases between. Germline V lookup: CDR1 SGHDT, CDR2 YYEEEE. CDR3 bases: TGTGCCAGCAGCTTGCGGGGGATCAACACTGAAGCTTTCTTT. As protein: CASSLRGINTEAFF. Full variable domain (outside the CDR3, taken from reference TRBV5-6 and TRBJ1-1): DAGVTQSPTHLIKTRGQQVTLRCSPKSGHDTVSWYQQALGQGPQFIFQYYEEEERQRGNFPDRFSGHQFPNYSSELNVNALLLGDSALYLCASSLRGINTEAFFGQGTRLTVV.

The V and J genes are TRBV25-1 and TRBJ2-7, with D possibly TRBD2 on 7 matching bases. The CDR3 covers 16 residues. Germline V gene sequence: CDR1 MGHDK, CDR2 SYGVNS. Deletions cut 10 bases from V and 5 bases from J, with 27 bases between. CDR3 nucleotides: TGTGCCACCAGGGTCGAGGGGAGGGGGGCCCTCCACGAGCAGTACTTC. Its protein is CATRVEGRGALHEQYF.

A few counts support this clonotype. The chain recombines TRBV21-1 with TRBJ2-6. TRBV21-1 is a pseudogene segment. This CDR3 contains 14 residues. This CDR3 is CASSEQSGANVLTF. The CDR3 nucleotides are TGTGCCAGCAGCGAGCAGTCTGGGGCCAACGTCCTGACTTTC.

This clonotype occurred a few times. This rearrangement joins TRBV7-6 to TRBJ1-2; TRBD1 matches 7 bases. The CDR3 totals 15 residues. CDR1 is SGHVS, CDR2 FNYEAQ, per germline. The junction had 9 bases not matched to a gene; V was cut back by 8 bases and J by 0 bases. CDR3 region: CASGGRGIANYGYTF. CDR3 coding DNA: TGTGCCAGCGGGGGCAGGGGGATAGCTAACTATGGCTACACCTTC.

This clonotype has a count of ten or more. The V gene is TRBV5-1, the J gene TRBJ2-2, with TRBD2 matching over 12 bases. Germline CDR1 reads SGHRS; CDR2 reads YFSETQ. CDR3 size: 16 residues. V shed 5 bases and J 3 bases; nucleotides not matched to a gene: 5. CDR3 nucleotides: TGCGCCAGCAGTCGACTAGCGGGGGAGTACACCGGGGAGCTGTTTTTT. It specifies CASSRLAGEYTGELFF.